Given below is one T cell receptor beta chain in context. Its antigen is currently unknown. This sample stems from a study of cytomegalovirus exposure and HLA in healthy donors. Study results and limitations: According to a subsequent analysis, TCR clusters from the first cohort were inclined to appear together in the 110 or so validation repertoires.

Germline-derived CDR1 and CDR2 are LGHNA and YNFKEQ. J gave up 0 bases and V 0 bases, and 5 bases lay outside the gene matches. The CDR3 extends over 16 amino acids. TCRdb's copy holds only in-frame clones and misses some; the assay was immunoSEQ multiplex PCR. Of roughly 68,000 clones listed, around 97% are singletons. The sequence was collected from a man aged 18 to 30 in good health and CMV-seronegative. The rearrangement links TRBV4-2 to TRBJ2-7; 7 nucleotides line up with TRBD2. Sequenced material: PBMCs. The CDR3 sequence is CASSQELAESSYEQYF. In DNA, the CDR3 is TGTGCCAGCAGCCAAGAGCTAGCGGAGAGCTCCTACGAGCAGTACTTC.